These 15 T cell receptor beta chains share one sample of origin, sequenced in a study of T cells in Graves' hyperthyroidism and ophthalmopathy. Using RNA transcripts as the source, TCR beta CDR3 regions were amplified. The primer set for the first-round RT-PCR of the TCR CDR3 was HTBI. Each CDR3 protein gets one entry after TCRdb re-called the multiplex PCR reads with MiXCR. The sample records 600,000 to 700,000 distinct CDR3 sequences, just under 45% being singletons. The sample taken for sequencing was peripheral blood or thyroid tissue (not recorded which). The receptor source for this set is an adult man with Graves' disease, either hyperthyroidism or ophthalmopathy (not recorded which).

In its sample, this clonotype was seen many times. J is TRBJ1-2 and V is TRBV5-1; TRBD1 might be the D (6 bases). V gave up 4 bases and J gave up 8 bases, with 21 bases separating them. The CDR3 length is 15 residues. Germline CDR1 SGHRS, CDR2 YFSETQ. CDR3 in amino acids: CASSQTPGHTFGYTF. CDR3 nucleotide sequence: TGCGCCAGCAGCCAAACGCCGGGACATACCTTCGGCTACACCTTC.

This clonotype was counted only a few times. The chain is built from TRBV19 and TRBJ2-6; D is uncertain. Germline V gene lookup returns CDR1 LNHDA and CDR2 SQIVND (reference sequence). V lost 8 bases, J lost 3 bases, and 17 bases lay in between. CDR3 length: 16 residues. CDR3: CASALSLSFGANVLTF. The CDR3 nucleotides are TGTGCCAGTGCTCTTAGTCTTAGTTTTGGGGCCAACGTCCTGACTTTC.

This clonotype came up once. CDR3 loop: CARGTGMREKLFF. The CDR3 nucleotides are TGTGCTAGAGGGACAGGGATGCGTGAAAAACTGTTTTTT. This sequence joins TRBV25-1 and TRBJ1-4; 9 bases line up with TRBD1. This CDR3 is built from 13 residues. CDR1 is MGHDK and CDR2 is SYGVNS in the germline V gene.

The chain carries TRBV9 and TRBJ2-7; no clear D. The CDR3 spans 14 residues. Germline CDR1 and CDR2: SGDLS and YYNGEE. V was clipped by 1 base and J by 3 bases, with 11 bases between them. The CDR3 bases are TGTGCCAGCAGCGTAACCGAAGGAGACTACGAGCAGTACTTC. Its protein is CASSVTEGDYEQYF.

V usage is TRBV2 and J usage is TRBJ2-2; D is unresolved. Germline V CDR1 and CDR2: SNHLY, FYNNEI. The CDR3 runs 13 residues. The V end was cut by 6 bases, the J end by 8 bases, with 13 bases between. The CDR3 sequence: CASSFDLEGELFF. In nucleotides, the CDR3 is TGTGCCAGCAGCTTTGACCTGGAGGGGGAGCTGTTTTTT. Filled out from reference TRBV2 and TRBJ2-2, the complete variable domain reads EPEVTQTPSHQVTQMGQEVILRCVPISNHLYFYWYRQILGQKVEFLVSFYNNEISEKSEIFDDQFSVERPDGSNFTLKIRSTKLEDSAMYFCASSFDLEGELFFGEGSRLTVL.

V is TRBV7-2 and J is TRBJ1-5; D gene ambiguous. Germline lookup yields CDR1 SGHTA and CDR2 FQGNSA. V was cut by 5 bases and J by 9 bases, with 17 bases left in between. The CDR3 extends over 14 amino acids. The CDR3 loop is CASSRRGIIGPQHF. In DNA, the CDR3 is TGTGCCAGCAGCCGCAGAGGAATTATCGGGCCCCAGCATTTT.

The gene calls are TRBV10-3 and TRBJ1-2; 9 bases are shared with TRBD1. Trimming removed 4 bases from V and 4 bases from J; junction bases left unmatched: 7. This CDR3 comprises 15 residues. Per germline, CDR1 ENHRY and CDR2 SYGVKD. The CDR3 coding sequence is TGTGCCATCAGTGCTACCCCGACAGGGGGCTATGGCTACACCTTC. This gives the protein CAISATPTGGYGYTF.

This clonotype came up a few times. The rearrangement joins TRBV20-1 to TRBJ1-5, with 8 bases lining up with TRBD1. Losses at the gene ends were 5 bases for V and 5 bases for J; bases not matched to a gene: 8. Germline V gene lookup returns CDR1 DFQATT and CDR2 SNEGSKA (reference sequence). The CDR3 extends over 14 amino acids. In DNA, the CDR3 is TGCAGTGCTGCCCCTGGACAGGGCCATCAGCCCCAGCATTTT. This gives the protein CSAAPGQGHQPQHF.

A word on this clonotype: One base away lies a much larger clone, so this may be a sequencing read error. In DNA, the CDR3 is TGCAGCGTTGGGGTAGGGGGAGATGGCTACACCTTC. It codes for CSVGVGGDGYTF. The rearrangement uses TRBV29-1 and TRBJ1-2; perhaps TRBD1 as D (6 bases). The CDR3 spans 12 residues. CDR1 and CDR2 from the germline V gene are SQVTM and ANQGSEA. V was cut by 4 bases and J by 6 bases, with 12 bases left in between.

In this sample, this clonotype turned up a few times. This sequence joins TRBV9 and TRBJ1-1; no clear D gene. V dropped 0 bases and J dropped 1 base, with 7 bases sitting between them. Germline values: CDR1 SGDLS, CDR2 YYNGEE. The CDR3 is 14 amino acids. In DNA, the CDR3 is TGTGCCAGCAGCGTAGATTACGGGAACACTGAAGCTTTCTTT. As protein: CASSVDYGNTEAFF.

In nucleotides, the CDR3 is TGTGCCAGCAGCCTGGGACAACGACAGGAAAAACTGTTTTTT. Protein product: CASSLGQRQEKLFF. The J gene is TRBJ1-4, the V gene TRBV7-9, with D possibly TRBD1 on 6 matching bases. The ends were cut back, 5 bases at V and 8 bases at J, with 15 bases in the middle. Germline CDR1 SEHNR, CDR2 FQNEAQ (reference sequence). The CDR3 has 14 residues.

This clonotype came up a few times. The chain couples TRBV19 to TRBJ2-2; weak D call: TRBD1 (5 bases). Germline V gene lookup returns CDR1 LNHDA and CDR2 SQIVND (reference sequence). The CDR3 extends over 16 amino acids. Trimming shortened V by 5 bases and J by 0 bases, and 13 bases separated the two germline ends. CDR3 nucleotide sequence: TGTGCCAGTAGTCGTCTCTTGACAGCGAACACCGGGGAGCTGTTTTTT. Translated, it gives CASSRLLTANTGELFF.

This sequence joins TRBV20-1 and TRBJ2-2; D may be TRBD2 (5 bases). V was shortened by 2 bases and J by 5 bases, with 9 bases between the two germline ends. Germline V gene lookup returns CDR1 DFQATT and CDR2 SNEGSKA (reference sequence). The CDR3 runs 13 residues. In nucleotides, the CDR3 is TGCAGTGCTAGATCCTGGAGGACCGGGGAGCTGTTTTTT. Encoded protein: CSARSWRTGELFF.

This clonotype was detected many times. The gene calls are TRBV19 and TRBJ1-2; possibly TRBD1 for D (5 bases). The CDR3 has 15 amino acids. The V and J ends lost 7 bases and 0 bases respectively, with 15 bases between them. Per the germline V gene, CDR1 is LNHDA and CDR2 is SQIVND (reference sequence). This chain's CDR3 is CASTPSGASNYGYTF. The DNA of the CDR3 is TGTGCCAGTACGCCATCCGGGGCTTCTAACTATGGCTACACCTTC.

On this clonotype: The germline gene is not matched at one end of the junction; a read error may be the cause. The rearrangement links TRBV7-9 to TRBJ2-7; no clear D. This CDR3 has 14 amino acids. Germline values: CDR1 SEHNR, CDR2 FQNEAQ (reference sequence). CDR3 protein: CASSLGPLGYEQYF. CDR3 bases: TGTGCCAGCAGTTTAGGACCTTTGGGGTACGAGCAGTACTTC.